The 13 T cell receptor beta chains below were found in one sample sequenced in a study of Graves' ophthalmopathy and Graves' hyperthyroidism. Amplification of TCR beta CDR3 regions used RNA transcripts. First-round RT-PCR relied on HTBI primers, and a second-round multiplex PCR came next. TCRdb reanalysed the multiplex PCR reads using MiXCR and keeps one entry per CDR3 protein. Of 650,000 to 800,000 distinct CDR3 sequences in the sample, roughly 39% were seen once. Sequencing was done on a sample of peripheral blood. These receptors were obtained from an adult man with Graves' ophthalmopathy.

This clonotype has a handful of counts. The chain recombines TRBV27 with TRBJ1-1; TRBD1 is a possible D gene (5 bases). This CDR3 has 15 amino acids. The germline V gene has CDR1 MNHEY and CDR2 SMNVEV (reference sequence). The ends were cut back, 2 bases at V and 0 bases at J, with 10 bases in the middle. CDR3 amino acids: CASSLKQAMNTEAFF. In DNA, the CDR3 is TGTGCCAGCAGTTTAAAACAGGCCATGAACACTGAAGCTTTCTTT.

The rearrangement joins TRBV2 to TRBJ2-5; TRBD2 agrees at 10 bases. Germline V gene sequence: CDR1 SNHLY, CDR2 FYNNEI. The CDR3 has 17 residues. V shed 3 bases and J 1 base; nucleotides not matched to a gene: 8. DNA of the CDR3: TGTGCCAGCAGTGACAATGGACTAGCGGCTACCCAAGAGACCCAGTACTTC. Encoded protein: CASSDNGLAATQETQYF.

This clonotype was seen many times. The rearrangement links TRBV15 to TRBJ1-1, with TRBD1 matching 7 bases. V gave up 5 bases and J gave up 4 bases; unmatched junction bases: 7. The CDR3 is 14 residues long. The germline V gene encodes CDR1 LNHNV and CDR2 YYDKDF (reference sequence). DNA of the CDR3: TGTGCCACCAGCCATACAGGGGTGGCCACTGAAGCTTTCTTT. It is translated as CATSHTGVATEAFF.

The chain couples TRBV10-3 to TRBJ2-3, with D possibly TRBD2 on 6 matching bases. The CDR3 totals 16 residues. The V gene lost 8 bases and the J gene lost 0 bases, with 18 bases spanning the gap. The germline V gene encodes CDR1 ENHRY and CDR2 SYGVKD. CDR3 loop: CAIGAGQGASTDTQYF. The CDR3 DNA follows: TGTGCCATCGGAGCGGGCCAGGGCGCTAGCACAGATACGCAGTATTTT.

With regard to this clonotype: At one end the junction does not follow the germline gene, possibly because of a read error. The chain combines TRBV5-1 with TRBJ2-7; possibly TRBD2 for D (6 bases). Germline lookup yields CDR1 SGHRS and CDR2 YFSETQ. The CDR3 loop spans 16 amino acids. CDR3 coding DNA: TGTGCCAGCAGCCCATCAGCCGGGGGTATGGGGTACGAGCAGTACTTC. It specifies CASSPSAGGMGYEQYF.

In this sample, this clonotype turned up many times. The chain carries TRBV19 and TRBJ2-5, with 13 bases identical to TRBD2. This CDR3 has 17 amino acids. V was clipped by 1 base and J by 7 bases; unmatched bases: 9. CDR1 and CDR2 (germline): LNHDA, SQIVND (reference sequence). CDR3 in amino acids: CASSIGLAGGLATTQYF. Here the CDR3 DNA reads TGTGCCAGTAGTATAGGACTAGCGGGAGGACTAGCAACGACCCAGTACTTC.

The chain couples TRBV7-8 to TRBJ2-1; 7 bases line up with TRBD1. The junction had 6 bases not matched to a gene; V was cut back by 1 base and J by 0 bases. CDR3 length: 17 residues. Per the germline V gene, CDR1 is SGHVS and CDR2 is FQNEAQ. The CDR3, as DNA: TGTGCCAGCAGCTTAGTAGGACAGGCCTACTCCTACAATGAGCAGTTCTTC. This codes for CASSLVGQAYSYNEQFF. Supplemented by reference TRBV7-8 and TRBJ2-1, the full variable domain reads GAGVSQSPRYKVAKRGQDVALRCDPISGHVSLFWYQQALGQGPEFLTYFQNEAQLDKSGLPSDRFFAERPEGSVSTLKIQRTQQEDSAVYLCASSLVGQAYSYNEQFFGPGTRLTVL.

This clonotype came up a few times. The chain links TRBV30 to TRBJ2-5; 7 nucleotides align to TRBD2. From germline, CDR1 is GTSNPN and CDR2 SVGIG (reference sequence). The CDR3 is made up of 12 amino acids. CDR3: CAWASGQETQYF. DNA of the CDR3: TGTGCTTGGGCTAGCGGCCAAGAGACCCAGTACTTC.

Notes on this clonotype: The junction differs from germline at one of its ends, possibly a read error. This chain uses TRBV7-8 with TRBJ1-1, with TRBD1 identical over 7 bases. Germline V gives CDR1 SGHVS, CDR2 FQNEAQ. The CDR3 spans 15 residues. The CDR3 sequence is CTSSQADRRNTEAFF. DNA of the CDR3: TGTACCAGCAGCCAAGCGGACAGGAGGAACACTGAAGCTTTCTTT.

This clonotype was picked up a small number of times. The DNA for the CDR3 is TGTGCCAGCAGCCATCAATACGAGCAGTACTTC. This sequence encodes CASSHQYEQYF. This chain uses TRBV3-1 with TRBJ2-7; the D is unclear. Germline CDR1 LGHDT, CDR2 YNNKEL (reference sequence). V lost 3 bases and J 4 bases, leaving 4 bases between the germline ends. CDR3 size: 11 residues.

Only a few counts were recorded for this clonotype. V is TRBV6-5 and J is TRBJ1-3; tentatively, D is TRBD1 (5 bases). Germline V gene sequence: CDR1 MNHEY, CDR2 SVGAGI. The CDR3 sequence is 17 residues long. The V end was cut by 2 bases, the J end by 0 bases, with 14 bases between. The CDR3 coding sequence is TGTGCCAGCAGTTACCGAGGGGTGGGATACTCTGGAAACACCATATATTTT. This codes for CASSYRGVGYSGNTIYF.

The chain combines TRBV7-9 with TRBJ1-4; tentatively, D is TRBD1 (6 bases). V was pared by 5 bases and J by 5 bases, with 15 bases between. The CDR3 is made up of 15 amino acids. Germline CDR1 and CDR2: SEHNR and FQNEAQ (reference sequence). CDR3 DNA: TGTGCCAGCAGCGGGAGGACAGCGCAGAATGAAAAACTGTTTTTT. This sequence encodes CASSGRTAQNEKLFF.

This clonotype came up many times. The gene calls are TRBV29-1 and TRBJ2-5; weak D call: TRBD2 (7 bases). The CDR3 runs to 13 residues. V was pared by 6 bases and J by 7 bases, with 18 bases between. CDR1 and CDR2 (germline): SQVTM, ANQGSEA. CDR3 nucleotides: TGCAGCGTCGGACTAGACATCAGGGGGACCCAGTACTTC. It yields the protein CSVGLDIRGTQYF.